This T cell receptor (beta chain) appears in the sequencing data of a study of blood T cell repertoires in COVID-19. Authors' methods: Researchers report that nucleated cell counts were estimated from reference gene primer amplification. Sequenced by immunoSEQ multiplex PCR; TCRdb stores in-frame clones only, minus some. V and J calls and clone size follow that table, whereas D and trimming were derived from the DNA. The data contain about 56,000 clones, approximately 88% of them singletons. The V segment lost 5 bases and the J segment 3 bases; nucleotides outside the gene matches: 2. CDR1 is SGHTA, CDR2 FQGNSA, per germline. This CDR3 is 14 amino acids long.

The rearrangement links TRBV7-2 to TRBJ1-4; 8 bases are a match to TRBD1. The material sequenced was peripheral blood. This receptor was identified in a human donor in a cohort sampled during active COVID-19. The CDR3 region is CASSPGGPNEKLFF. The CDR3 DNA follows: TGTGCCAGCAGCCCAGGGGGCCCTAATGAAAAACTGTTTTTT.